Presented here are 30 T cell receptor beta chains from one specimen sequenced in a study of cytomegalovirus exposure and HLA in healthy donors. Researchers ran the PCR with 60 Vbeta and 13 Jbeta primers. Clones were read by immunoSEQ multiplex PCR, and TCRdb kept only the in-frame ones, dropping some. Of about 120,000 clones listed, 65% to 80% are singletons. The specimen was PBMCs. These receptors originate from a female donor in good health and CMV-seronegative.

The chain couples TRBV6-6 to TRBJ1-3; 11 nucleotides align to TRBD1. The J segment lost 0 bases and the V segment lost 5 bases, leaving 3 bases of the junction unmatched. Germline lookup yields CDR1 MNHNY and CDR2 SVGAGI (reference sequence). The CDR3 covers 16 residues. The CDR3 loop is CASSTGTGGSGNTIYF. The CDR3 nucleotides are TGTGCCAGCAGTACAGGGACAGGGGGCTCTGGAAACACCATATATTTT.

The J gene is TRBJ1-1, the V gene TRBV9; 7 bases line up with TRBD1. The V segment lost 4 bases and the J segment 0 bases; nucleotides outside the gene matches: 9. Germline-derived CDR1 and CDR2 are SGDLS and YYNGEE. CDR3 length: 16 amino acids. The CDR3 here is CASSPQTGKLNTEAFF. The DNA of the CDR3 is TGTGCCAGCAGCCCTCAGACAGGGAAGCTGAACACTGAAGCTTTCTTT. Full variable domain (outside the CDR3, taken from reference TRBV9 and TRBJ1-1): DSGVTQTPKHLITATGQRVTLRCSPRSGDLSVYWYQQSLDQGLQFLIQYYNGEERAKGNILERFSAQQFPDLHSELNLSSLELGDSALYFCASSPQTGKLNTEAFFGQGTRLTVV.

V is TRBV13 and J is TRBJ1-5; 10 nucleotides line up with TRBD1. Germline lookup yields CDR1 PRHDT and CDR2 FYEKMQ (reference sequence). V lost 4 bases to trimming and J lost 15 bases; unmatched junction nucleotides: 6. The CDR3 totals 12 residues. DNA of the CDR3: TGTGCCAGCAGCTCAGGGACAGGGGATCCGCATTTT. The encoded protein is CASSSGTGDPHF. Complete variable domain (other parts from reference TRBV13 and TRBJ1-5): AAGVIQSPRHLIKEKRETATLKCYPIPRHDTVYWYQQGPGQDPQFLISFYEKMQSDKGSIPDRFSAQQFSDYHSELNMSSLELGDSALYFCASSSGTGDPHFGDGTRLSIL.

V gene TRBV2 combines with J gene TRBJ2-5; D possibly corresponds to TRBD2 (5 bases). This CDR3 spans 15 amino acids. Trimming took off 6 bases at V and 5 bases at J, with 19 bases between the two ends. Looked up from germline, CDR1 is SNHLY and CDR2 is FYNNEI. The CDR3 DNA follows: TGTGCCAGCAGGGGCCGCCTCGCGGGCGGGGAGACCCAGTACTTC. It codes for CASRGRLAGGETQYF.

This clone has only a few counts. V is TRBV29-1 and J is TRBJ2-7; 9 nucleotides align to TRBD2. Germline assignment: CDR1 SQVTM and CDR2 ANQGSEA. The CDR3 length is 14 residues. V gave up 5 bases and J gave up 6 bases; unmatched junction bases: 11. CDR3 loop: CSVKMSGGNLEQYF. The CDR3 bases are TGCAGCGTTAAAATGAGCGGGGGGAATCTCGAGCAGTACTTC.

The chain employs TRBV14 and TRBJ2-5; D perhaps matches TRBD1 (5 bases). V was trimmed by 1 base and J by 6 bases, leaving 21 bases between them. Germline loops: CDR1 SGHDN, CDR2 FVKESK. The CDR3 runs to 17 residues. The CDR3 sequence is CASSQGAQGNRRKTQYF. The CDR3 bases are TGTGCCAGCAGCCAAGGGGCCCAGGGAAATCGCCGGAAGACCCAGTACTTC.

This chain's CDR3 is CASSLLGTSGVNEQFF. The CDR3 DNA follows: TGTGCCAGCAGCTTATTGGGGACTAGCGGGGTCAATGAGCAGTTCTTC. V and J are TRBV7-2 and TRBJ2-1, with TRBD2 matching over 13 bases. This CDR3 region has 16 residues. The junction had 4 bases not matched to a gene; V was cut back by 2 bases and J by 6 bases. Germline lookup yields CDR1 SGHTA and CDR2 FQGNSA.

The V and J genes are TRBV2 and TRBJ1-1; TRBD1 matches 7 bases. Trimming cost V 1 base and J 8 bases; bases outside gene matches: 10. There are 15 residues in the CDR3. The germline CDR1 and CDR2 sequences are SNHLY and FYNNEI. CDR3 bases: TGTGCCAGCAGTGAAGATATTAGGGACAGTAAAGAAGCTTTCTTT. Its protein product is CASSEDIRDSKEAFF.

The chain couples TRBV7-9 to TRBJ1-4; 8 bases line up with TRBD1. This CDR3 contains 15 residues. The junction had 1 base not matched to a gene; V was cut back by 1 base and J by 3 bases. Germline values: CDR1 SEHNR, CDR2 FQNEAQ (reference sequence). CDR3 residues: CASSLDRGANEKLFF. The CDR3 DNA is TGTGCCAGCAGCTTAGACAGGGGGGCTAATGAAAAACTGTTTTTT. Based on the CDR3 plus reference TRBV7-9 and TRBJ1-4, the full variable domain is DTGVSQNPRHKITKRGQNVTFRCDPISEHNRLYWYRQTLGQGPEFLTYFQNEAQLEKSRLLSDRFSAERPKGSFSTLEIQRTEQGDSAMYLCASSLDRGANEKLFFGSGTQLSVL.

A few counts support this clone. The chain combines TRBV2 with TRBJ1-5, with 7 bases aligning to TRBD1. Trimming took 8 bases from V and 3 from J; bases not matched to a gene: 7. The CDR3 sequence is 14 residues long. Germline V gives CDR1 SNHLY, CDR2 FYNNEI. CDR3 loop: CASGRGQNNQPQHF. The CDR3 coding sequence is TGTGCCAGCGGAAGGGGACAGAACAATCAGCCCCAGCATTTT.

This chain joins TRBV5-1 and TRBJ1-4; D possibly corresponds to TRBD1 (5 bases). Trimming cost V 2 bases and J 0 bases, with 11 bases left between them. Germline CDR1 SGHRS, CDR2 YFSETQ. There are 16 residues in the CDR3. The chain's CDR3 is CASSFGQGATNEKLFF. The CDR3 coding sequence is TGCGCCAGCAGCTTCGGGCAGGGTGCAACTAATGAAAAACTGTTTTTT.

The CDR3 nucleotides are TGTGCCAGCAGCCCCGAGACAGGGCTGAACACCGGGGAGCTGTTTTTT. As protein: CASSPETGLNTGELFF. This sequence joins TRBV5-4 and TRBJ2-2; 7 positions match TRBD1. This CDR3 is built from 16 residues. The germline gives CDR1 SGHNT, CDR2 YYREEE (reference sequence). The ends lost 4 bases at V and 1 base at J; junction bases unmatched: 7.

The rearrangement links TRBV11-3 to TRBJ2-3, with D hard to call. V was cut by 8 bases and J by 1 base, with 10 bases left in between. The CDR3 consists of 13 residues. The V gene's germline CDR1 is SGHNT and CDR2 YENEEA. The CDR3 nucleotides are TGTGCCAGCTCCCCCACAGGCACAGATACGCAGTATTTT. As protein: CASSPTGTDTQYF.

The genes are TRBV7-9 and TRBJ2-7, with 9 nucleotides matching TRBD1. Germline V CDR1 and CDR2: SEHNR, FQNEAQ (reference sequence). Trimming cost V 5 bases and J 3 bases; bases outside gene matches: 5. CDR3 length equals 14 residues. Here the CDR3 DNA reads TGTGCCAGCAGCACCGCGGGACAGGGCTACGAGCAGTACTTC. This sequence encodes CASSTAGQGYEQYF.

DNA for the CDR3: TGCGCCAGCAGCGCACCCGGGACAAACTATGGCTACACCTTC. Its translation: CASSAPGTNYGYTF. The chain links TRBV4-3 to TRBJ1-2, with a possible D match to TRBD1 (6 bases). Germline-derived CDR1 and CDR2 are LGHNA and YSLEER. The length of the CDR3 is 14 residues. V was trimmed by 5 bases and J by 2 bases, leaving 12 bases between them.

This clone was picked up a small number of times. This chain's CDR3 is CASRPPSGNTEAFF. Written as DNA, the CDR3 is TGTGCCAGCAGACCCCCGTCGGGGAACACTGAAGCTTTCTTT. This chain joins TRBV6-5 and TRBJ1-1; D is ambiguous. Germline CDR1 is MNHEY and CDR2 is SVGAGI. Deletions cut 6 bases from V and 1 base from J, with 12 bases between. The CDR3 contains 14 residues.

V and J are TRBV4-1 and TRBJ1-4; D is unclear. This CDR3 comprises 12 residues. Trimming cost V 1 base and J 7 bases, with 4 bases left between them. The germline V gene encodes CDR1 MGHRA and CDR2 YSYEKL. This CDR3 reads CASSQVLEKLFF. Written as DNA, the CDR3 is TGCGCCAGCAGCCAAGTTCTTGAAAAACTGTTTTTT.

The chain uses TRBV19 and TRBJ1-1; 10 bases map to TRBD1. The CDR3 is 16 residues long. From germline, CDR1 is LNHDA and CDR2 SQIVND (reference sequence). V gave up 8 bases and J gave up 0 bases; unmatched junction bases: 9. The CDR3 loop is CASSGTGEVLNTEAFF. For the CDR3, the DNA is TGTGCCAGTTCCGGGACAGGGGAGGTCTTGAACACTGAAGCTTTCTTT.

The gene calls are TRBV7-2 and TRBJ2-7; 7 nucleotides align to TRBD1. This CDR3 is built from 15 residues. Germline loops: CDR1 SGHTA, CDR2 FQGNSA. V lost 1 base, J lost 4 bases, and 7 bases stayed unmatched. The CDR3 loop is CASSLGDSLYYEQYF. In nucleotides, the CDR3 is TGTGCCAGCAGCTTAGGGGACAGTCTTTATTACGAGCAGTACTTC.

This rearrangement joins TRBV7-9 to TRBJ1-1; D remains ambiguous. The germline V gene encodes CDR1 SEHNR and CDR2 FQNEAQ (reference sequence). V was cut by 4 bases and J by 5 bases, with 8 bases left in between. The CDR3 spans 12 residues. DNA of the CDR3: TGTGCCAGCAGCTCCGAGAGTACTGAAGCTTTCTTT. Amino acid sequence: CASSSESTEAFF.

The chain employs TRBV9 and TRBJ2-3, with TRBD2 matching over 9 bases. This CDR3 is built from 16 residues. CDR1 and CDR2 (germline): SGDLS, YYNGEE. V shed 4 bases, J shed 7 bases, and the junction held 13 bases outside the gene matches. In DNA form, the CDR3 reads TGTGCCAGCAGCCCCCGAGGGGGCGGGGGGGCCAATACGCAGTATTTT. It specifies CASSPRGGGGANTQYF.

This clone was counted only a few times. This chain connects TRBV6-5 to TRBJ1-1; D ambiguous. This CDR3 is 15 amino acids long. Germline CDR1 and CDR2: MNHEY and SVGAGI. Trimming took off 0 bases at V and 1 base at J, with 9 bases between the two ends. CDR3 loop: CASSYSITANTEAFF. The CDR3 DNA follows: TGTGCCAGCAGTTACTCGATAACAGCGAACACTGAAGCTTTCTTT.

This clone was counted a few times. The chain couples TRBV5-1 to TRBJ1-4; D is perhaps TRBD1 (5 bases). The CDR3 sequence is 15 residues long. The germline V and J ends were trimmed by 0 bases and 7 bases, with 13 bases remaining between them. Germline V gene lookup returns CDR1 SGHRS and CDR2 YFSETQ. This chain's CDR3 is CASSLAWQGREKLFF. In nucleotides, the CDR3 is TGCGCCAGCAGCTTGGCCTGGCAGGGTCGTGAAAAACTGTTTTTT.

The rearrangement joins TRBV7-2 to TRBJ1-2; 7 nucleotides agree with TRBD1. CDR1 is SGHTA, CDR2 FQGNSA, per germline. The CDR3 is made up of 13 amino acids. V was pared by 3 bases and J by 7 bases, with 5 bases of the junction left unmatched. The CDR3 reads CASSFGQGGGYTF. CDR3 DNA: TGTGCCAGCAGCTTTGGGCAGGGGGGTGGCTACACCTTC. The variable domain in full, completed from reference TRBV7-2 and TRBJ1-2, reads GAGVSQSPSNKVTEKGKDVELRCDPISGHTALYWYRQSLGQGLEFLIYFQGNSAPDKSGLPSDRFSAERTGGSVSTLTIQRTQQEDSAVYLCASSFGQGGGYTFGSGTRLTVV.

The V and J genes are TRBV7-9 and TRBJ1-2, with a possible D match to TRBD1 (5 bases). This CDR3 is built from 13 residues. V lost 3 bases to trimming and J lost 4 bases, with 9 bases between them. The germline V gene encodes CDR1 SEHNR and CDR2 FQNEAQ (reference sequence). CDR3 DNA: TGTGCCAGCAGCTTTTTGGGGCCCTATGGCTACACCTTC. It codes for CASSFLGPYGYTF.

The CDR3 DNA follows: TGTGCCAGCAGTCGGACGGCCGGACAGGGGTCGAATGAGCAGTTCTTC. It codes for CASSRTAGQGSNEQFF. This rearrangement joins TRBV27 to TRBJ2-1; 9 bases are shared with TRBD1. CDR1 and CDR2 (germline): MNHEY, SMNVEV (reference sequence). With V trimmed by 5 bases and J by 7 bases, 12 bases remained unmatched. There are 16 residues in the CDR3.

The chain employs TRBV4-1 and TRBJ1-6; 8 bases fit TRBD1. Germline V lookup: CDR1 MGHRA, CDR2 YSYEKL. The J segment lost 8 bases and the V segment lost 1 base, leaving 4 bases of the junction unmatched. CDR3 length equals 15 residues. In DNA form, the CDR3 reads TGCGCCAGCAGCCAAGCCCCGACAGGGGATTCACCCCTCCACTTT. It is translated as CASSQAPTGDSPLHF.

This clone was picked up a small number of times. The rearrangement uses TRBV19 and TRBJ1-5, with D tentatively TRBD1 (6 bases). V dropped 7 bases and J dropped 4 bases, with 17 bases sitting between them. The CDR3 consists of 15 residues. In germline, CDR1 is LNHDA, CDR2 SQIVND (reference sequence). CDR3 nucleotide sequence: TGTGCCAGTATTTCAAGGGGGGGTTCTAATCAGCCCCAGCATTTT. As protein: CASISRGGSNQPQHF.

Remarks on this clone: The same CDR3 arises from other DNA sequences in this sample as well. The chain is built from TRBV18 and TRBJ2-3; 9 nucleotides match TRBD2. Trimming removed 3 bases from V and 0 bases from J; junction bases left unmatched: 1. The CDR3 sequence is 15 residues long. In germline, CDR1 is KGHSH, CDR2 LQKENI. The CDR3 DNA follows: TGTGCCAGCTCACCCACTAGCGGGAGCACAGATACGCAGTATTTT. This codes for CASSPTSGSTDTQYF.

The V gene is TRBV27, the J gene TRBJ1-1; D not certain. Trimming left V 0 bases short and J 0 bases short, with 8 bases between. The CDR3 spans 15 residues. Germline CDR1 is MNHEY and CDR2 is SMNVEV (reference sequence). CDR3 coding DNA: TGTGCCAGCAGTTTATCTGGCCGGGTGAACACTGAAGCTTTCTTT. This codes for CASSLSGRVNTEAFF.